This paragraph covers one T cell receptor beta chain sequence. The target antigen is unknown. At one boundary the junction diverges from the germline segment, which might be a read error. This sample stems from a study of blood T cells in healthy people across ages. The study, taken as a whole, reports: Conclusively comparing naive with antigen-experienced cells was impossible with unsorted PBMCs.

Extracted total RNA amounted to at least 5.5 micrograms for each sample. Germline CDR1 and CDR2: LGHDT and YNNKEL (reference sequence). CDR3 length: 12 residues. The authors ran a second PCR of about 7 to 12 cycles using a sample-barcoded 5' primer and a J-beta primer mix. Every individual sample yielded 2.5 million or more paired-end reads (each containing CDR3). TCRdb ran MiXCR on the 5' RACE reads and lists one entry per CDR3 protein. The sample lists 750,000 to 950,000 distinct CDR3 sequences; about 29% were seen once. In addition, the sample was reused for a study of T cells of mothers and their children.

The sequenced sample consisted of blood. The chain joins TRBV3-1 to TRBJ2-7, with no clear D. The sequence was obtained from a woman aged 35 to 49 in good health. CDR3 loop: CVSSQVWSEQYF. Here the CDR3 DNA reads TGTGTCAGCAGCCAAGTATGGTCCGAGCAGTACTTC.